Presented here are 21 T cell receptor beta chains from one specimen sequenced in a study of T cell changes during pregnancy in multiple sclerosis. TCRdb's table, derived via immunoSEQ multiplex PCR, lists solely in-frame clones and lacks some. Of about 51,000 clones listed, around 94% are singletons. The specimen comprised CD4+ T cells from peripheral blood mononuclear cells, sampled in the second trimester of pregnancy. The source is a female donor with multiple sclerosis, enrolled in a pregnancy study.

The rearrangement joins TRBV11-3 to TRBJ1-1; a weak D match, TRBD1 (6 bases). The germline V gene has CDR1 SGHNT and CDR2 YENEEA. The CDR3 covers 17 residues. Between the trimmed V and J ends, which lost 0 bases and 3 bases, there was a span of 17 bases. The CDR3 loop is CASSLEVGDIGDTEAFF. Written as DNA, the CDR3 is TGTGCCAGCAGCTTAGAGGTTGGGGACATAGGGGACACTGAAGCTTTCTTT.

The V and J genes are TRBV11-3 and TRBJ2-5; 13 bases fit TRBD2. The germline V gene encodes CDR1 SGHNT and CDR2 YENEEA. The CDR3 runs 16 residues. Trimming at V came to 3 bases and at J to 5 bases, leaving 6 bases not matched to a gene. CDR3 in amino acids: CASSFTSGGAGETQYF. The CDR3 bases are TGTGCCAGCAGCTTTACTAGCGGGGGGGCCGGGGAGACCCAGTACTTC.

The genes are TRBV7-9 and TRBJ1-2, with TRBD1 identical over 7 bases. Trimming took 7 bases from V and 8 from J; bases not matched to a gene: 13. The V gene's germline CDR1 is SEHNR and CDR2 FQNEAQ (reference sequence). The CDR3 contains 14 residues. The CDR3: CASILQEGANGYTF. In DNA form, the CDR3 reads TGTGCCAGCATCCTCCAGGAGGGGGCAAACGGCTACACCTTC.

The V and J genes are TRBV4-2 and TRBJ2-3, with 10 bases aligning to TRBD1. This CDR3 has 16 amino acids. Trimming at V came to 3 bases and at J to 4 bases, leaving 7 bases not matched to a gene. The germline gives CDR1 LGHNA, CDR2 YNFKEQ. The CDR3 region is CASSQADGQGADTQYF. The CDR3 DNA reads TGTGCCAGCAGCCAGGCTGACGGACAGGGGGCAGATACGCAGTATTTT.

CDR3: CASSFSRNYEQYF. The CDR3 DNA reads as TGTGCCAGCTCCTTTAGCAGAAACTACGAGCAGTACTTC. The rearrangement uses TRBV18 and TRBJ2-7, with unresolved D. V was cut by 6 bases and J by 3 bases, with 12 bases left in between. The CDR3 covers 13 residues. CDR1 and CDR2 (germline): KGHSH, LQKENI.

The chain couples TRBV7-2 to TRBJ2-2; 9 bases are a match to TRBD2. V lost 9 bases, J lost 2 bases, and 4 bases stayed unmatched. Germline V gene data show CDR1 as SGHTA and CDR2 as FQGNSA. There are 14 residues in the CDR3. The CDR3 is CASSGGQNTGELFF. The CDR3 DNA is TGTGCCAGTAGCGGGGGCCAAAACACCGGGGAGCTGTTTTTT.

V usage is TRBV7-2 and J usage is TRBJ2-3, with 7 bases lining up with TRBD1. The V segment lost 4 bases and the J segment 0 bases; nucleotides outside the gene matches: 4. The CDR3 totals 15 residues. The germline gives CDR1 SGHTA, CDR2 FQGNSA. The CDR3 spells CASSSGQISTDTQYF. DNA of the CDR3: TGTGCCAGCAGCTCGGGACAGATCAGCACAGATACGCAGTATTTT.

V usage is TRBV9 and J usage is TRBJ2-2; weak D call: TRBD1 (6 bases). Between the trimmed V and J ends, which lost 3 bases and 1 base, there was a span of 10 bases. The CDR3 is 15 residues long. CDR1 is SGDLS, CDR2 YYNGEE, per germline. CDR3 sequence: CASSEGTMNTGELFF. In DNA, the CDR3 is TGTGCCAGCAGCGAGGGGACAATGAACACCGGGGAGCTGTTTTTT.

The chain has TRBV29-1 and TRBJ2-1, with TRBD1 matching 8 bases. Germline V gives CDR1 SQVTM, CDR2 ANQGSEA. The CDR3 runs to 14 residues. The ends lost 8 bases at V and 9 bases at J; junction bases unmatched: 15. This CDR3 reads CSIRQGAREGEQFF. The CDR3 bases are TGCAGCATCCGGCAGGGGGCTCGTGAAGGTGAGCAGTTCTTC.

This clone was recorded only once. The chain couples TRBV6-1 to TRBJ1-5; D is possibly TRBD1 (6 bases). The CDR3 contains 14 residues. The germline gives CDR1 MNHNS, CDR2 SASEGT. The germline V and J ends were trimmed by 7 bases and 1 base, with 11 bases remaining between them. This CDR3 reads CASITGTSNQPQHF. The CDR3 bases are TGTGCCAGCATTACAGGGACGAGCAATCAGCCCCAGCATTTT.

This clone came up once. V is TRBV18 and J is TRBJ1-2; D remains unclear. CDR1 is KGHSH, CDR2 LQKENI, per germline. Trimming cost V 0 bases and J 5 bases, with 19 bases left between them. The CDR3 runs 17 residues. CDR3 loop: CASSPPAINSPSYGYTF. The CDR3 bases are TGTGCCAGCTCACCACCGGCTATAAACAGTCCCTCGTATGGCTACACCTTC.

The V gene is TRBV7-9, the J gene TRBJ1-3; possibly TRBD1 for D (6 bases). Germline CDR1 is SEHNR and CDR2 is FQNEAQ (reference sequence). The V and J ends lost 0 bases and 11 bases respectively, with 11 bases between them. The CDR3 spans 13 residues. The CDR3 DNA is TGTGCCAGCAGCTTAGCGGACAGCACCGCCATATATTTT. This sequence encodes CASSLADSTAIYF.

This chain uses TRBV9 with TRBJ1-1; 9 nucleotides match TRBD1. V dropped 3 bases and J dropped 7; count of bases not matched to a gene: 13. The CDR3 contains 16 residues. Germline V gene sequence: CDR1 SGDLS, CDR2 YYNGEE. The CDR3 sequence: CASSDGTGHWGDEAFF. The CDR3 bases are TGTGCCAGCAGCGACGGGACAGGGCATTGGGGTGATGAAGCTTTCTTT.

The rearrangement joins TRBV4-3 to TRBJ1-6; tentative D call: TRBD1 (5 bases). The V end lost 8 bases, the J end lost 11 bases, and 19 bases lay between the germline ends. Germline V lookup: CDR1 LGHNA, CDR2 YSLEER. This CDR3 is 14 amino acids long. The CDR3 bases are TGCGCCAGCCATACGACTGGGGGGTTTGCACCCCTCCACTTT. This codes for CASHTTGGFAPLHF.

This clone occurred once. This sequence joins TRBV7-2 and TRBJ2-2; 9 bases are shared with TRBD2. Per the germline V gene, CDR1 is SGHTA and CDR2 is FQGNSA. The CDR3 length is 15 residues. The V gene end was trimmed by 3 bases and the J gene end by 5 bases; junction bases not matched to a gene: 4. CDR3 coding DNA: TGTGCCAGCAGCTTGCGGGGGGGCAATACCGGGGAGCTGTTTTTT. This translates into CASSLRGGNTGELFF. The variable domain in full, with the rest retrieved from reference TRBV7-2 and TRBJ2-2, is GAGVSQSPSNKVTEKGKDVELRCDPISGHTALYWYRQSLGQGLEFLIYFQGNSAPDKSGLPSDRFSAERTGGSVSTLTIQRTQQEDSAVYLCASSLRGGNTGELFFGEGSRLTVL.

The genes are TRBV27 and TRBJ1-1, with D tentatively TRBD1 (6 bases). V was pared by 6 bases and J by 2 bases, with 13 bases between. CDR3 size: 14 residues. Per germline, CDR1 MNHEY and CDR2 SMNVEV (reference sequence). The CDR3 DNA reads TGTGCCAGCAGGGGGGGGCACATAAACACTGAAGCTTTCTTT. It is translated as CASRGGHINTEAFF.

The V and J genes are TRBV27 and TRBJ1-5; 11 bases line up with TRBD1. Unmatched junction bases numbered 12, after V lost 5 bases and J lost 9 bases. Germline CDR1 reads MNHEY; CDR2 reads SMNVEV (reference sequence). The CDR3 sequence is 16 residues long. This CDR3 is CASSRGQGAIQWPQHF. DNA of the CDR3: TGTGCCAGCAGTCGCGGACAGGGGGCCATCCAATGGCCCCAGCATTTT.

The chain uses TRBV19 and TRBJ1-1; possibly TRBD1 for D (5 bases). Trimming cost V 7 bases and J 3 bases, with 21 bases left between them. The CDR3 covers 16 residues. Germline-derived CDR1 and CDR2 are LNHDA and SQIVND (reference sequence). CDR3 in DNA: TGTGCCAGTAATGACCTTGGGGGGTGGCGCGACACTGAAGCTTTCTTT. Protein product: CASNDLGGWRDTEAFF.

V is TRBV7-2 and J is TRBJ1-3, with a possible D match to TRBD1 (5 bases). The CDR3 totals 17 residues. The V and J ends lost 7 bases and 0 bases respectively, with 19 bases between them. Germline CDR1 and CDR2: SGHTA and FQGNSA. The CDR3 DNA sequence: TGTGCCAGCAAATTGATGGGGGGACGCAGCTCTGGAAACACCATATATTTT. It encodes CASKLMGGRSSGNTIYF.

CDR3 loop: CATERGQAKSELFF. The CDR3 DNA reads TGTGCCACCGAGCGGGGACAGGCCAAGTCGGAGCTGTTTTTT. The rearrangement links TRBV7-2 to TRBJ2-2; maybe TRBD1 (8 bases). Germline CDR1 reads SGHTA; CDR2 reads FQGNSA. With 10 bases removed from V and 10 bases from J, the gap between germline ends came to 22 bases. This CDR3 region has 14 residues.

The chain recombines TRBV4-1 with TRBJ2-1; 14 bases are shared with TRBD2. The germline CDR1 and CDR2 sequences are MGHRA and YSYEKL. The CDR3 is made up of 16 amino acids. With 3 bases clipped from V and 8 bases from J, the junction kept 6 bases outside the gene matches. CDR3 region: CASSQIGLAGGDEQFF. DNA for the CDR3: TGCGCCAGCAGCCAGATTGGACTAGCGGGGGGAGATGAGCAGTTCTTC.